This T cell receptor (beta chain) was recovered during a study of cytomegalovirus exposure and HLA in healthy donors. The V end was cut by 3 bases, the J end by 5 bases, with 20 bases between. The CDR3 sequence is 17 residues long. Germline assignment: CDR1 SGHDT and CDR2 YYEEEE. This PCR relied on a set of 60 Vbeta primers and 13 Jbeta primers. The method was immunoSEQ multiplex PCR; TCRdb's version includes in-frame clones alone and lacks a portion of them. The table shows some 150,000 clones, with roughly 79% occurring only once. Sequencing used PBMCs. The receptor was isolated from a male donor in good health and CMV-seronegative. V is TRBV5-6 and J is TRBJ2-2, with D possibly matching TRBD1 (9 bases). This CDR3 reads CASSSPGGTGRTGELFF. As DNA, the CDR3 is TGTGCCAGCAGCTCCCCGGGGGGGACAGGGCGGACCGGGGAGCTGTTTTTT.